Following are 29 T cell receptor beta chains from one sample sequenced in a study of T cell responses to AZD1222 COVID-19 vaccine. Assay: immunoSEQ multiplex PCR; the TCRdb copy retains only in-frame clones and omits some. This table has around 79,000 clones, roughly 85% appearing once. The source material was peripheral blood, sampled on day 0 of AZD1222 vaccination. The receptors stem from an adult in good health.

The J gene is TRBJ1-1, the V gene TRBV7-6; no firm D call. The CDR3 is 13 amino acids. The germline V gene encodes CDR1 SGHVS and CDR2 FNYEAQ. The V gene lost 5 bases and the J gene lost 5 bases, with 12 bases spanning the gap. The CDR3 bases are TGTGCCAGCAGCACGACCCAAGGGACTGAAGCTTTCTTT. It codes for CASSTTQGTEAFF.

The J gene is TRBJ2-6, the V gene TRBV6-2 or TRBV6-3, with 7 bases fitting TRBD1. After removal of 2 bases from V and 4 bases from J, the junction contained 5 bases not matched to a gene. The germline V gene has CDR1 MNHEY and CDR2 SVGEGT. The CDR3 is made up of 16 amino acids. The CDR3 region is CASSYQTGIGANVLTF. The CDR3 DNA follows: TGTGCCAGCAGTTACCAGACAGGGATAGGGGCCAACGTCCTGACTTTC.

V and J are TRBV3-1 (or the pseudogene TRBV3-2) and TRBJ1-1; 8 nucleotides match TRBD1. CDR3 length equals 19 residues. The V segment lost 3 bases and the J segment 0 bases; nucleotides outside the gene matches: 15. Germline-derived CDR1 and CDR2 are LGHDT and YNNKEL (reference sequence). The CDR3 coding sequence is TGTGCCAGCAGCCATTACTTTAGGCTGGGACAGGCGATGAACACTGAAGCTTTCTTT. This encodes CASSHYFRLGQAMNTEAFF.

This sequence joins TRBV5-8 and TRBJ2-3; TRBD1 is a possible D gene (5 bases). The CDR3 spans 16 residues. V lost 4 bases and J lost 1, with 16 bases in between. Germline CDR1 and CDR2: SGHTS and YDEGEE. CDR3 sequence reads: CASSGRWVQGTDTQYF. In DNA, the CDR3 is TGTGCCAGCAGCGGACGGTGGGTACAGGGCACAGATACGCAGTATTTT.

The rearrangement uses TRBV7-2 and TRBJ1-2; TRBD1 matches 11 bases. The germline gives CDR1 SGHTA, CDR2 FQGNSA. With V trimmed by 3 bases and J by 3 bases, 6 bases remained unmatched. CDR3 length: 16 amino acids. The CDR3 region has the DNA TGTGCCAGCAGCTTTTCGGGACAGGGGGGCTACTATGGCTACACCTTC. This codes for CASSFSGQGGYYGYTF.

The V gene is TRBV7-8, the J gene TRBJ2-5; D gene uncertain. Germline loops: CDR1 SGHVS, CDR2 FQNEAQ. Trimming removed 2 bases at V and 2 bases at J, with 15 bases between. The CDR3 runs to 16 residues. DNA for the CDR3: TGTGCCAGCAGCTTATATTCTTCTGGGCAACAAGAGACCCAGTACTTC. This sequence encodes CASSLYSSGQQETQYF.

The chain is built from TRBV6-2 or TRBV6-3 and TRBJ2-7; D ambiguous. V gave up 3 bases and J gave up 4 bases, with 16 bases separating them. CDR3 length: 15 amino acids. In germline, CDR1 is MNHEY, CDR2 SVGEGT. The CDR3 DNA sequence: TGTGCCAGCAGTTATCATGGGCAGGTCGGGTACGAGCAGTACTTC. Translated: CASSYHGQVGYEQYF.

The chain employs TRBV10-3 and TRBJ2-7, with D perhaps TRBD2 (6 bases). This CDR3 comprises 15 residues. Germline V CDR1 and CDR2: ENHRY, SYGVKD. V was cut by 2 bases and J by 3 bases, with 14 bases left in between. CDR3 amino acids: CAISEVSGVSYEQYF. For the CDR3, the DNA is TGTGCCATCAGTGAGGTGTCGGGAGTGAGCTACGAGCAGTACTTC.

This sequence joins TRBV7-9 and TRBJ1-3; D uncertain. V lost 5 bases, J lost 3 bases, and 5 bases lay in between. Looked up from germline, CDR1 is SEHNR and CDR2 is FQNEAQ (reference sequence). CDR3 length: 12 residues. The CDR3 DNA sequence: TGTGCCAGCAGCGGCGATGGAAACACCATATATTTT. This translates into CASSGDGNTIYF.

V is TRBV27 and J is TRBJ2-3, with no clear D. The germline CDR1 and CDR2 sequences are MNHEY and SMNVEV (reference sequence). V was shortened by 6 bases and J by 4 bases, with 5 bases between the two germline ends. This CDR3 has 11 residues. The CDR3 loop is CASSWADTQYF. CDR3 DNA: TGTGCCAGCAGCTGGGCAGATACGCAGTATTTT.

CDR3 sequence reads: CASSLNPPAGGNTEAFF. The CDR3 DNA reads TGTGCCAGCAGCCTCAACCCACCGGCGGGGGGGAACACTGAAGCTTTCTTT. The V and J genes are TRBV7-6 and TRBJ1-1; the D gene is possibly TRBD1 (5 bases). The CDR3 totals 17 residues. V was trimmed by 5 bases and J by 1 base, leaving 20 bases between them. Per the germline V gene, CDR1 is SGHVS and CDR2 is FNYEAQ.

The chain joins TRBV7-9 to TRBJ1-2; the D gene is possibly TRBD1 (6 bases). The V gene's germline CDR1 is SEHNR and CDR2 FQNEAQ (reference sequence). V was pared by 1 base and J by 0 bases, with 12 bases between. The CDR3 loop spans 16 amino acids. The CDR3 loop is CASSLEGDSSNYGYTF. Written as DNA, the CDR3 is TGTGCCAGCAGCTTAGAGGGGGACTCATCTAACTATGGCTACACCTTC.

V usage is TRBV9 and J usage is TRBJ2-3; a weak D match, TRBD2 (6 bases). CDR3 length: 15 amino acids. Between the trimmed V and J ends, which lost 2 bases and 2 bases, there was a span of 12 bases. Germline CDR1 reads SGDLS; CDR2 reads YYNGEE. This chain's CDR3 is CASSVTSTYTDTQYF. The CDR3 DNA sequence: TGTGCCAGCAGCGTTACTAGCACCTACACAGATACGCAGTATTTT.

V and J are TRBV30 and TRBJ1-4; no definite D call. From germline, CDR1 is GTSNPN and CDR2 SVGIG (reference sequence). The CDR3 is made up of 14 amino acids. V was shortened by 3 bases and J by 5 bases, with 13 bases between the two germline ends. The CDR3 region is CAWSFGPGNEKLFF. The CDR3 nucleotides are TGTGCCTGGAGCTTCGGACCGGGAAATGAAAAACTGTTTTTT.

CDR3 nucleotides: TGTGCCAGCAGCTTGAGCGGGAGCGTGAGCCAAGAGACCCAGTACTTC. This translates into CASSLSGSVSQETQYF. The chain is built from TRBV7-2 and TRBJ2-5, with 8 bases that match TRBD2. With 3 bases clipped from V and 1 base from J, the junction kept 7 bases outside the gene matches. The CDR3 sequence is 16 residues long. From germline, CDR1 is SGHTA and CDR2 FQGNSA.

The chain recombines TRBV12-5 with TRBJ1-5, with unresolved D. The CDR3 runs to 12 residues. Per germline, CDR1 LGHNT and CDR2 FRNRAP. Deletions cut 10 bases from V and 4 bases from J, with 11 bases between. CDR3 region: CATVIGNQPQHF. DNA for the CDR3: TGTGCTACTGTGATTGGGAATCAGCCCCAGCATTTT.

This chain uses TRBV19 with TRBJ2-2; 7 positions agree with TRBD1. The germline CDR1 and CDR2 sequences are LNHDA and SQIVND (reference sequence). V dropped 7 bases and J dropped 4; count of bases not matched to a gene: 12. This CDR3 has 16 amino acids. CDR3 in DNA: TGTGCCAGTACCTATGGGGCCGCAGGGGGCACCGGGGAGCTGTTTTTT. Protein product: CASTYGAAGGTGELFF.

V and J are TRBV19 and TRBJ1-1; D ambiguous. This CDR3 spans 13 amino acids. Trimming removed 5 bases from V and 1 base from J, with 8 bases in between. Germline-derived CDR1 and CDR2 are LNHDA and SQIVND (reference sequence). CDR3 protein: CASSALRNTEAFF. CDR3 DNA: TGTGCCAGTAGTGCTTTGAGGAACACTGAAGCTTTCTTT.

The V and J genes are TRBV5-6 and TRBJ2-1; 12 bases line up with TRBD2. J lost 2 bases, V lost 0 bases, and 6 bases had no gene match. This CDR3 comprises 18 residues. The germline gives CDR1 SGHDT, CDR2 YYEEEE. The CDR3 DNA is TGTGCCAGCAGCTTGGAGGGACTAGCGGGTTACCCCTACAATGAGCAGTTCTTC. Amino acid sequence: CASSLEGLAGYPYNEQFF. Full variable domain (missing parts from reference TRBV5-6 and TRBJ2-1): DAGVTQSPTHLIKTRGQQVTLRCSPKSGHDTVSWYQQALGQGPQFIFQYYEEEERQRGNFPDRFSGHQFPNYSSELNVNALLLGDSALYLCASSLEGLAGYPYNEQFFGPGTRLTVL.

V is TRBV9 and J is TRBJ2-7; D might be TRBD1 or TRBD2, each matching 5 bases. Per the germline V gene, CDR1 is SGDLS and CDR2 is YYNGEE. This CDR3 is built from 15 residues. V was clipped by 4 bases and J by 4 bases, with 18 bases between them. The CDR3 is CASSLRGTAGYEQYF. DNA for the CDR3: TGTGCCAGCAGCCTCAGAGGGACGGCAGGTTACGAGCAGTACTTC.

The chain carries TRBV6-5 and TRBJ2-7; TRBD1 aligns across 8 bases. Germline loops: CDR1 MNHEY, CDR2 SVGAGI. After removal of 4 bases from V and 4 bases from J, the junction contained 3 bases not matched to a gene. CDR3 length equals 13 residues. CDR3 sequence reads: CASSSTGEYEQYF. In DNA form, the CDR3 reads TGTGCCAGCAGTTCGACAGGGGAGTACGAGCAGTACTTC.

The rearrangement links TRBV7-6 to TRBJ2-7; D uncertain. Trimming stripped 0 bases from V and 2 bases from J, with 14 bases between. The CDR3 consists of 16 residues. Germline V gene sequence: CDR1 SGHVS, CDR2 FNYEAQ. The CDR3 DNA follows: TGTGCCAGCAGCTTAGCGGGCAACGCCAGGCCCTACGAGCAGTACTTC. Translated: CASSLAGNARPYEQYF. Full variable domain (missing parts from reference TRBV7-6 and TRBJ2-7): GAGVSQSPRYKVTKRGQDVALRCDPISGHVSLYWYRQALGQGPEFLTYFNYEAQQDKSGLPNDRFSAERPEGSISTLTIQRTEQRDSAMYRCASSLAGNARPYEQYFGPGTRLTVT.

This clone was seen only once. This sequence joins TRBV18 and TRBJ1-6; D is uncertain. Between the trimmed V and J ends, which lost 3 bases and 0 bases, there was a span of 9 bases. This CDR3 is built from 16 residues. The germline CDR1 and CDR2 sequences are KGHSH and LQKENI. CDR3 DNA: TGTGCCAGCTCACCGTCGGGAAGCTCCTATAATTCACCCCTCCACTTT. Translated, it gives CASSPSGSSYNSPLHF.

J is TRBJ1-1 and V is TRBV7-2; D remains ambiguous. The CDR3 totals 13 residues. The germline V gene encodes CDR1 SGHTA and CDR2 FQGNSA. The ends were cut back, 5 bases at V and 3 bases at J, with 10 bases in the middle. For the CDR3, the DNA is TGTGCCAGCAGCCTGTTCCGGTACACTGAAGCTTTCTTT. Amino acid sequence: CASSLFRYTEAFF.

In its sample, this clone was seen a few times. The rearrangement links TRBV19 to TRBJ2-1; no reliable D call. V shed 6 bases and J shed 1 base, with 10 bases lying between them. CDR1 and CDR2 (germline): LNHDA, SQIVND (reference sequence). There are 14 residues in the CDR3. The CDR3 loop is CASSRSKSYNEQFF. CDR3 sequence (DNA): TGTGCCAGTAGCAGATCCAAATCCTACAATGAGCAGTTCTTC.

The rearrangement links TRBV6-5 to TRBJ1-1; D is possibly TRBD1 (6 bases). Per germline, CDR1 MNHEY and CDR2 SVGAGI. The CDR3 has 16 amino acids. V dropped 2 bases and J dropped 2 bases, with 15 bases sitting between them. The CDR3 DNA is TGTGCCAGCAGTTACGGGGTCGGGGGGGCCAACACTGAAGCTTTCTTT. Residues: CASSYGVGGANTEAFF.

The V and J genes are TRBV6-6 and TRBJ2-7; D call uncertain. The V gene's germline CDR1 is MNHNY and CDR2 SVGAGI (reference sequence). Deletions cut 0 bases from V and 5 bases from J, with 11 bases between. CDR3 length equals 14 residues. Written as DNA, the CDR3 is TGTGCCAGCAGTTACTCGACCTCCAACAACGAGCAGTACTTC. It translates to CASSYSTSNNEQYF.

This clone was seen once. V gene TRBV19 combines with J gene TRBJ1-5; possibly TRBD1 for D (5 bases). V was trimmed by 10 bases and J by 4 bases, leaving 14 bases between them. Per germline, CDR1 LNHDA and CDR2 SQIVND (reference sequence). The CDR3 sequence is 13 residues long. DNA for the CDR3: TGTGCCACCAGCCGGGACCCAAATCAGCCCCAGCATTTT. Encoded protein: CATSRDPNQPQHF.

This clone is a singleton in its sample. This CDR3 is CASSQEGRTYNEQFF. The CDR3 DNA is TGCGCCAGCAGCCAAGAAGGGAGAACCTACAATGAGCAGTTCTTC. This chain connects TRBV4-1 to TRBJ2-1; D is possibly TRBD2 (5 bases). Germline V gene data show CDR1 as MGHRA and CDR2 as YSYEKL. Trimming pared 0 bases from V and 2 bases from J, leaving 8 bases between. The CDR3 is 15 residues long.